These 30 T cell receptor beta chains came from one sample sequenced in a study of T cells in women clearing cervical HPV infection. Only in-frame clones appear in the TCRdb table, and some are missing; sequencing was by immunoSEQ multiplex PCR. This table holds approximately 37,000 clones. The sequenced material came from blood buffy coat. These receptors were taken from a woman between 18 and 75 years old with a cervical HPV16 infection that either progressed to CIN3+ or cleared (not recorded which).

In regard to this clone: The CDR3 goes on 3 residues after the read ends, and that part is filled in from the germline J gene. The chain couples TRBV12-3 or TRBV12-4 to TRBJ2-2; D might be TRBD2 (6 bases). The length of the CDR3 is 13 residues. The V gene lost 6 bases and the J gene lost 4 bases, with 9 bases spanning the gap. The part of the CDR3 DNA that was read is TGTGCCAGCAGCTTCGGGGGCACCGGGGAG. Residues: CASSFGGTGE. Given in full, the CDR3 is CASSFGGTGELFF.

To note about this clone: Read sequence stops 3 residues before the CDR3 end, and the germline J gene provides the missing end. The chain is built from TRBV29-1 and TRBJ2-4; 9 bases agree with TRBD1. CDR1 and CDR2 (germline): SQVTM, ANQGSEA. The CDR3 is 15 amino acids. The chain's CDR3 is CSVELRTGANYGQYF. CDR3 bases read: TGCAGCGTTGAACTACGGACAGGGGCTAACTATGGT.

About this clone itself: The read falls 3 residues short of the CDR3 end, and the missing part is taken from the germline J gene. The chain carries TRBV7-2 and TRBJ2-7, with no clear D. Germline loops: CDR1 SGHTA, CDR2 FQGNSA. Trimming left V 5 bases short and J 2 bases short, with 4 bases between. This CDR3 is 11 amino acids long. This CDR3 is CASSVTYEQYF. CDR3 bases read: TGTGCCAGCAGCGTAACCTACGAG.

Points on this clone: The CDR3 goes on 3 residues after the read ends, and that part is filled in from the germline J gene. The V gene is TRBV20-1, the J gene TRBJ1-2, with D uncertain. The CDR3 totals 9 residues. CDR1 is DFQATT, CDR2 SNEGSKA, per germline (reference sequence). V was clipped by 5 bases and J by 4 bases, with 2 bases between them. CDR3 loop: CSALYGYTF. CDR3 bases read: TGCAGTGCTCTCTATGGC.

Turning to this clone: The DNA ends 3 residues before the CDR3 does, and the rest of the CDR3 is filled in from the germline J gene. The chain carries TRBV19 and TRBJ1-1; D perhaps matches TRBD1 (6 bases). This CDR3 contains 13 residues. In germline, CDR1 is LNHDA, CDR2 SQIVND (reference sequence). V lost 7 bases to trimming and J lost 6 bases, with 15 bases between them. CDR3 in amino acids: CASTPGVMAEAFF. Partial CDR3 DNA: TGTGCCAGTACACCAGGGGTAATGGCTGAA. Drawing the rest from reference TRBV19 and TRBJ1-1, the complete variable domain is DGGITQSPKYLFRKEGQNVTLSCEQNLNHDAMYWYRQDPGQGLRLIYYSQIVNDFQKGDIAEGYSVSREKKESFPLTVTSAQKNPTAFYLCASTPGVMAEAFFGQGTRLTVV.

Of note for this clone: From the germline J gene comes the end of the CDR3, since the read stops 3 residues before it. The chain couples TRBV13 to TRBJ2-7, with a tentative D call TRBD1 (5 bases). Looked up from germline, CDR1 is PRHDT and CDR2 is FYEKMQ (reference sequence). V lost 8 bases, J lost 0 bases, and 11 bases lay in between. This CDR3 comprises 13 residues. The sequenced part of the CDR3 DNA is TGTGCCAGCCTTCGGACACCCTCCTACGAG. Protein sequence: CASLRTPSYE. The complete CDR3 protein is CASLRTPSYEQYF.

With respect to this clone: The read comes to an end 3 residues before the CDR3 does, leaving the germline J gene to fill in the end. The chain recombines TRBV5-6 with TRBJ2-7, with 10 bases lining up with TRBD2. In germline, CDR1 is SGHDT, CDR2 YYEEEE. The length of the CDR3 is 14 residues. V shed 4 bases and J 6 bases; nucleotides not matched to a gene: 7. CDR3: CASSVGTSDFEQYF. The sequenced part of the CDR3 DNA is TGTGCCAGCAGCGTGGGGACTAGCGACTTCGAG. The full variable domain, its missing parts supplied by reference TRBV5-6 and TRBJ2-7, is DAGVTQSPTHLIKTRGQQVTLRCSPKSGHDTVSWYQQALGQGPQFIFQYYEEEERQRGNFPDRFSGHQFPNYSSELNVNALLLGDSALYLCASSVGTSDFEQYFGPGTRLTVT.

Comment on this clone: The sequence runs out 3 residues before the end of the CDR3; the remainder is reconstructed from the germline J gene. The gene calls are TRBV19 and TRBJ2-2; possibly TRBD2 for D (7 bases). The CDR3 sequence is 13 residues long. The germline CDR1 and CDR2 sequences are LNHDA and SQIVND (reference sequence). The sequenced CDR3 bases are TGTGCCGTGGGGGGGACAATTAATGAAAAG. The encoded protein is CAVGGTINEK. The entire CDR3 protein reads CAVGGTINEKLFF.

The CDR3 DNA, read in part, is TGTGCCAGTAGTACCGGACTGGTATCAAGCTCCTACAATGAG. Residues: CASSTGLVSSSYNE. The CDR3 in its entirety is CASSTGLVSSSYNEQFF. The rearrangement joins TRBV19 to TRBJ2-1; D is perhaps TRBD2 (5 bases). The CDR3 end is not reached by the read, which stops 3 residues before it; the germline J gene fills it in. Germline values: CDR1 LNHDA, CDR2 SQIVND (reference sequence). The length of the CDR3 is 17 residues. Between the trimmed V and J ends, which lost 4 bases and 0 bases, there was a span of 16 bases.

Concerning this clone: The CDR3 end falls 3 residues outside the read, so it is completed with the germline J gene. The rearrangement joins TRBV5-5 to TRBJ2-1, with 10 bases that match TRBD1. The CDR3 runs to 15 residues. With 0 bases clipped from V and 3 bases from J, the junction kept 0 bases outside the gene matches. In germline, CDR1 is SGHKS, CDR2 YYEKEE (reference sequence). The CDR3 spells CASSLGTGGYNEQFF. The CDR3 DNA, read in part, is TGTGCCAGCAGCTTGGGGACAGGGGGCTACAATGAG.

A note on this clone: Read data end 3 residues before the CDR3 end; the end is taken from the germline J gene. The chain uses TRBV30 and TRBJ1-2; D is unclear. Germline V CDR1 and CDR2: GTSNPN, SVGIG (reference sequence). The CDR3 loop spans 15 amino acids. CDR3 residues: CAWSPNRQRTDTYTF. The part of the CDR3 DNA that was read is TGTGCCTGGAGTCCTAATCGACAACGCACAGATACC.

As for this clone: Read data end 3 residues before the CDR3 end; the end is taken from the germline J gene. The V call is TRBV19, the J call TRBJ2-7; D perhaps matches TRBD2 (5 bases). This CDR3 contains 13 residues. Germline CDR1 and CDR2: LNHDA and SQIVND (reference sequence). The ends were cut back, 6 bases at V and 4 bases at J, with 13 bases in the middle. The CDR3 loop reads CASSRGERYEQYF. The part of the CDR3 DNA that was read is TGTGCCAGTAGCCGCGGAGAGCGGTACGAG.

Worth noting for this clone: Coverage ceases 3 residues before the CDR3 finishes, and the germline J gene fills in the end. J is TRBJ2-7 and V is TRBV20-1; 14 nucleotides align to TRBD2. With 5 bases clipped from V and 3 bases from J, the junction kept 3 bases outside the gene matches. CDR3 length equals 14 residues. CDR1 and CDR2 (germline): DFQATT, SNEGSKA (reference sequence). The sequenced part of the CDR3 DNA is TGCAGTGCTGCCGGGACTAGCGGGAGCTACGAG. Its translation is CSAAGTSGSYE. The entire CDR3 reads CSAAGTSGSYEQYF.

The CDR3 is CSATKRDRGRDQPQHF. The DNA read from the CDR3 is TGCAGTGCTACCAAAAGGGACAGGGGGCGAGATCAGCCC. The V call is TRBV20-1, the J call TRBJ1-5; 12 bases agree with TRBD1. From the germline J gene comes the end of the CDR3, since the read stops 3 residues before it. V shed 4 bases and J 5 bases; nucleotides not matched to a gene: 9. The CDR3 length is 16 residues. Germline assignment: CDR1 DFQATT and CDR2 SNEGSKA (reference sequence).

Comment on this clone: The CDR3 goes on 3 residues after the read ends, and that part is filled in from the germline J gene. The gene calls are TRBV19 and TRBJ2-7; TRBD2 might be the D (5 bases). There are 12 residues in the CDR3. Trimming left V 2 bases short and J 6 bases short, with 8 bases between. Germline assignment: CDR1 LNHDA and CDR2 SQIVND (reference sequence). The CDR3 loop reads CASSIRGGEQYF. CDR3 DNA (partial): TGTGCCAGTAGTATACGGGGTGGCGAG.

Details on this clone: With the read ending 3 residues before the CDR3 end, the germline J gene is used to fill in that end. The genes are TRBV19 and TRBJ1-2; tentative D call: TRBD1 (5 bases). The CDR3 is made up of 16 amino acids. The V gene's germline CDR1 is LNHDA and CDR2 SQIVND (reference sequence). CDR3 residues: CASSIREGRGTICYTF. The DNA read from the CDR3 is TGTGCCAGTAGTATTAGGGAGGGGAGGGGTACTATTTGC.

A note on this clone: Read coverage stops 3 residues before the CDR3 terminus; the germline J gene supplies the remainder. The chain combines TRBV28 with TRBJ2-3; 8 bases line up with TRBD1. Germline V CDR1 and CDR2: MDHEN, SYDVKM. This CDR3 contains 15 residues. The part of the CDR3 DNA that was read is TGTGCCAGCAGGGGAACAGGGGGAAGGAATCAGCCG. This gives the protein CASRGTGGRNQP. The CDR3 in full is CASRGTGGRNQPQYF. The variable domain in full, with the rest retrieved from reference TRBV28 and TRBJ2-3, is DVKVTQSSRYLVKRTGEKVFLECVQDMDHENMFWYRQDPGLGLRLIYFSYDVKMKEKGDIPEGYSVSREKKERFSLILESASTNQTSMYLCASRGTGGRNQPQYFGPGTRLTVL.

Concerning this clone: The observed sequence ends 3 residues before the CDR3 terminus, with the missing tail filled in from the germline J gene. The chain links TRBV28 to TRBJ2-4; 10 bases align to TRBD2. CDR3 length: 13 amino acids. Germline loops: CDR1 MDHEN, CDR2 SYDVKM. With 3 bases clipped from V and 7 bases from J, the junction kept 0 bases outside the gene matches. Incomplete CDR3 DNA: TGTGCCAGCAGTTTGACTAGCGGGAACATT. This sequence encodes CASSLTSGNI. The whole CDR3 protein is CASSLTSGNIQYF.

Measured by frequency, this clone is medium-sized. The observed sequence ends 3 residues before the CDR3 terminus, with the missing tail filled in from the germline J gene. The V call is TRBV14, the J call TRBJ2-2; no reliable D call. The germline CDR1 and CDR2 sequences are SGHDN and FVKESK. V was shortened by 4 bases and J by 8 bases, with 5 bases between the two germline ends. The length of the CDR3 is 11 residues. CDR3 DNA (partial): TGTGCCAGCAGCCTTTCAGGGGAG. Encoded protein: CASSLSGE. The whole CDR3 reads CASSLSGELFF.

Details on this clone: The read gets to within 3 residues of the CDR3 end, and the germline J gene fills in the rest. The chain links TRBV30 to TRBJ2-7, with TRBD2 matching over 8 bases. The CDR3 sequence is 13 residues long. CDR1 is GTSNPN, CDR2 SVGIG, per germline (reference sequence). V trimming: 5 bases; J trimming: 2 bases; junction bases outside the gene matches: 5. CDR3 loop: CAWLNSGAYEQYF. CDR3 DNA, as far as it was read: TGTGCCTGGCTGAATAGCGGGGCCTACGAG.

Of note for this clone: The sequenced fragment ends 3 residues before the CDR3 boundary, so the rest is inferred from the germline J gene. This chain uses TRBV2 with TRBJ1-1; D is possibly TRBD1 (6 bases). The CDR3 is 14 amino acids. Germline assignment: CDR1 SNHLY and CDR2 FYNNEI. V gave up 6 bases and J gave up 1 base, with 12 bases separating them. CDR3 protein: CASSRPDRNTEAFF. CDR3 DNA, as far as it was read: TGTGCCAGCAGCCGGCCGGACAGGAACACTGAA. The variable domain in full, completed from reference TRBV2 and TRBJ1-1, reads EPEVTQTPSHQVTQMGQEVILRCVPISNHLYFYWYRQILGQKVEFLVSFYNNEISEKSEIFDDQFSVERPDGSNFTLKIRSTKLEDSAMYFCASSRPDRNTEAFFGQGTRLTVV.

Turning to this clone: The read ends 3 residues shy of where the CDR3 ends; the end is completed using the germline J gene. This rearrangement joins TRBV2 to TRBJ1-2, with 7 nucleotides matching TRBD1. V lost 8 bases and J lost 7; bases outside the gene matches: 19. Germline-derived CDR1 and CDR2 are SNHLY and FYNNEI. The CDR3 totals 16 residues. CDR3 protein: CASLRGTEKFGAGYTF. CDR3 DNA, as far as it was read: TGTGCCAGCCTTCGGGGGACAGAAAAATTCGGGGCTGGC.

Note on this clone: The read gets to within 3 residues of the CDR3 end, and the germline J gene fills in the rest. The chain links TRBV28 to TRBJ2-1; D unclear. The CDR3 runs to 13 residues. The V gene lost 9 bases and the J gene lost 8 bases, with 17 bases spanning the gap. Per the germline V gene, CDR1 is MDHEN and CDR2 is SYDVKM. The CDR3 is CARHRQAGDEQFF. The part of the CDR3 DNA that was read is TGTGCCAGACACCGCCAGGCCGGCGATGAG. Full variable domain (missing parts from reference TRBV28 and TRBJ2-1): DVKVTQSSRYLVKRTGEKVFLECVQDMDHENMFWYRQDPGLGLRLIYFSYDVKMKEKGDIPEGYSVSREKKERFSLILESASTNQTSMYLCARHRQAGDEQFFGPGTRLTVL.

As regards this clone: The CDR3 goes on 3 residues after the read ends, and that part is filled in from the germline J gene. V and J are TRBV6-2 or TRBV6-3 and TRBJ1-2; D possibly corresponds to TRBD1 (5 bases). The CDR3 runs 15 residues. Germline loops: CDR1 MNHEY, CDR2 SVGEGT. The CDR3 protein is CASSHPRQGRWDYTF. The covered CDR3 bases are TGTGCCAGCAGTCACCCTCGCCAGGGAAGGTGGGAC.

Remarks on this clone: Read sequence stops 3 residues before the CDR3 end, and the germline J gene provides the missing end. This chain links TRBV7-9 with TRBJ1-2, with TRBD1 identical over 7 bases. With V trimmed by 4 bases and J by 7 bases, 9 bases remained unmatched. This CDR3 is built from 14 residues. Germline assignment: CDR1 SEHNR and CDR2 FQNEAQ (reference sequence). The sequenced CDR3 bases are TGTGCCAGCAGCTCCGACAGGGCCAGGGGTGGC. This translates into CASSSDRARGG. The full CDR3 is CASSSDRARGGYTF. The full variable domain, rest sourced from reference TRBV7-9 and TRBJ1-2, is DTGVSQNPRHKITKRGQNVTFRCDPISEHNRLYWYRQTLGQGPEFLTYFQNEAQLEKSRLLSDRFSAERPKGSFSTLEIQRTEQGDSAMYLCASSSDRARGGYTFGSGTRLTVV.

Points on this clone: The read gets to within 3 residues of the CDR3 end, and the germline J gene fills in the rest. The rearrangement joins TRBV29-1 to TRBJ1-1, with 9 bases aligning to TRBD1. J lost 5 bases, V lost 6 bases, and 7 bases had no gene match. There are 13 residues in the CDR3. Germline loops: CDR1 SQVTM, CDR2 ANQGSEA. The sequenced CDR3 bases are TGCAGCGTCAGGGGACAGGGAGAAACTGAA. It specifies CSVRGQGETE. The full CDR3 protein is CSVRGQGETEAFF.

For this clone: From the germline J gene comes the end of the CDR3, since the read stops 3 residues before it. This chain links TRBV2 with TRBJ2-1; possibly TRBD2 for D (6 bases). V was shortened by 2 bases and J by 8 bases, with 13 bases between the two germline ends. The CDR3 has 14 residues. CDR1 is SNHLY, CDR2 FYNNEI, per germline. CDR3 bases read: TGTGCCAGCAGTGAATCGACTAGTGAGGATGAG. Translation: CASSESTSEDE. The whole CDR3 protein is CASSESTSEDEQFF.

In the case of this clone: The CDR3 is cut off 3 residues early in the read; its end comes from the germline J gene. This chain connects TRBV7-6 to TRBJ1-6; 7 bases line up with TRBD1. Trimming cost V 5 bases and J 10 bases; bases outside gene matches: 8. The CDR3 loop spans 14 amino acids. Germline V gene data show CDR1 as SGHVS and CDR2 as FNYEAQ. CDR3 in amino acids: CASSPDRARSPLHF. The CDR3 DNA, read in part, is TGTGCCAGCAGCCCAGACAGGGCAAGATCACCC. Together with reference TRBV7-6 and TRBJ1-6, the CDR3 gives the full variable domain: GAGVSQSPRYKVTKRGQDVALRCDPISGHVSLYWYRQALGQGPEFLTYFNYEAQQDKSGLPNDRFSAERPEGSISTLTIQRTEQRDSAMYRCASSPDRARSPLHFGNGTRLTVT.

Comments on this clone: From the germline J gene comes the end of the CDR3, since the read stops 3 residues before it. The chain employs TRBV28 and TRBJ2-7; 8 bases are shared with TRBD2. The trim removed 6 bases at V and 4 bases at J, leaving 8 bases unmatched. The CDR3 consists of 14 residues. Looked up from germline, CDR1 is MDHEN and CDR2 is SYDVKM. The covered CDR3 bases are TGTGCCAGCAGGAAAAAACTAGCGGAATACGAG. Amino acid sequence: CASRKKLAEYE. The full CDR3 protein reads CASRKKLAEYEQYF. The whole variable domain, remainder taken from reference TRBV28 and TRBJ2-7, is DVKVTQSSRYLVKRTGEKVFLECVQDMDHENMFWYRQDPGLGLRLIYFSYDVKMKEKGDIPEGYSVSREKKERFSLILESASTNQTSMYLCASRKKLAEYEQYFGPGTRLTVT.

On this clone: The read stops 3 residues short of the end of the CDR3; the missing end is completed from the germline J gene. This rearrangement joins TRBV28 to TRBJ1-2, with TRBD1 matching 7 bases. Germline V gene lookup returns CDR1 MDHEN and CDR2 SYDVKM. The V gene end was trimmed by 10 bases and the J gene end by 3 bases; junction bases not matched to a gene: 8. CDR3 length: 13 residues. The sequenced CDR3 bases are TGTGCCACCTCGAGGGGGCCTGACTATGGC. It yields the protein CATSRGPDYG. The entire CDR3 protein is CATSRGPDYGYTF.